The source of this T cell receptor (beta chain) is a study of blood T cell repertoires in COVID-19. Germline assignment: CDR1 ENHRY and CDR2 SYGVKD. CDR3 size: 15 residues. V lost 7 bases, J lost 4 bases, and 9 bases stayed unmatched. Study processing details: Reference gene primer amplification gave estimated nucleated cell counts. Clones were read by immunoSEQ multiplex PCR, and TCRdb kept only the in-frame ones, dropping some. The V and J calls and clone size were taken over from that table, and D and trimming were inferred from the DNA. The sample gives roughly 80,000 clones, approximately 87% of which show up once; approximately 15% is in the top ten.

This chain connects TRBV10-3 to TRBJ2-3; 9 nucleotides match TRBD2. The source is a woman in her 70s with acute or convalescent COVID-19. Sequences were obtained from peripheral blood. The CDR3 loop reads CAITKIAGAADTQYF. Here the CDR3 DNA reads TGTGCCATCACTAAGATAGCGGGAGCGGCAGATACGCAGTATTTT.